The 26 T cell receptor beta chains below come from one sample, sequenced in a study of T-cell reconstitution after alpha-beta-depleted transplantation in children. Construction of the TCRbeta library involved unique molecular identifiers. One entry per CDR3 protein, called by TCRdb with MiXCR from the PCR reads. The data show around 480,000 distinct CDR3 sequences, around a third seen once. Specimen: PBMCs from the stem cell graft donor, collected from the stem cell graft. The receptors were gathered from a human donor who donated a stem cell graft to a child with aplastic anemia.

This clonotype was found a few times. The CDR3 protein is CSVHTGTGNNEQFF. CDR3 DNA: TGCAGTGTCCATACAGGGACCGGGAACAATGAGCAGTTCTTC. This sequence joins TRBV20-1 and TRBJ2-1; tentative D call: TRBD1 (6 bases). V gave up 7 bases and J gave up 5 bases, with 18 bases separating them. CDR1 and CDR2 (germline): DFQATT, SNEGSKA (reference sequence). The CDR3 runs to 14 residues.

This clonotype has more than one count but fewer than ten. The rearrangement links TRBV12-3 or TRBV12-4 to TRBJ2-5; no clear D gene. The CDR3 sequence is 13 residues long. V was pared by 7 bases and J by 5 bases, with 14 bases between. The CDR3 sequence is CASTRTVGETQYF. CDR3 sequence (DNA): TGTGCCAGCACCAGGACGGTAGGGGAGACCCAGTACTTC.

This clonotype occurred a few times. The genes are TRBV7-2 and TRBJ2-3, with D unresolved. This CDR3 region has 12 residues. Trimming removed 1 base at V and 6 bases at J, with 5 bases between. CDR1 and CDR2 from the germline V gene are SGHTA and FQGNSA. The DNA of the CDR3 is TGTGCCAGCAGCTTAGATGGGGATACGCAGTATTTT. This encodes CASSLDGDTQYF.

This clonotype was seen only a few times. This chain uses TRBV30 with TRBJ1-1, with D possibly being TRBD1 (5 bases). V was trimmed by 5 bases and J by 0 bases, leaving 10 bases between them. CDR3 length: 13 amino acids. Germline V gene data show CDR1 as GTSNPN and CDR2 as SVGIG (reference sequence). In DNA form, the CDR3 reads TGTGCCTGGGACAGCTCAATGAACACTGAAGCTTTCTTT. The encoded protein is CAWDSSMNTEAFF.

This chain joins TRBV29-1 and TRBJ1-1; TRBD1 is a possible D gene (5 bases). The CDR3 runs to 12 residues. Deletions cut 2 bases from V and 6 bases from J, with 10 bases between. The germline gives CDR1 SQVTM, CDR2 ANQGSEA. The CDR3 nucleotides read TGCAGCGTTGAACTGGACATTGCTGAAGCTTTCTTT. This translates into CSVELDIAEAFF.

The chain combines TRBV9 with TRBJ1-4, with TRBD1 as a possible D gene (6 bases). This CDR3 is 15 amino acids long. CDR1 is SGDLS, CDR2 YYNGEE, per germline. Trimming left V 0 bases short and J 0 bases short, with 6 bases between. In DNA, the CDR3 is TGTGCCAGCAGCGTAGGGACAGCAACTAATGAAAAACTGTTTTTT. Its protein is CASSVGTATNEKLFF.

This sequence joins TRBV7-2 and TRBJ2-3, with 10 positions matching TRBD2. J lost 8 bases, V lost 3 bases, and 17 bases had no gene match. Germline CDR1 is SGHTA and CDR2 is FQGNSA. There are 18 residues in the CDR3. CDR3 DNA: TGTGCCAGCAGCTTTGCGGGGCAGGCTAGCGGGAGAAGCGGTACGCAGTATTTT. Translated: CASSFAGQASGRSGTQYF. Drawing the rest from reference TRBV7-2 and TRBJ2-3, the complete variable domain is GAGVSQSPSNKVTEKGKDVELRCDPISGHTALYWYRQSLGQGLEFLIYFQGNSAPDKSGLPSDRFSAERTGGSVSTLTIQRTQQEDSAVYLCASSFAGQASGRSGTQYFGPGTRLTVL.

In regard to this clonotype: One base away lies a much larger clone, so this may be a sequencing read error. The genes are TRBV11-3 and TRBJ2-1; D not resolved. This CDR3 contains 13 residues. Germline V gives CDR1 SGHNT, CDR2 YENEEA. The V end lost 0 bases, the J end lost 5 bases, and 5 bases lay between the germline ends. CDR3 DNA sequence: TGTGCCAGCAGCTTAGAAAGAGACAATGAGCAGTTCTTC. Translation: CASSLERDNEQFF.

This clonotype has only a few counts. The chain recombines TRBV9 with TRBJ1-1; D is unclear. V was pared by 3 bases and J by 2 bases, with 8 bases between. Looked up from germline, CDR1 is SGDLS and CDR2 is YYNGEE. The length of the CDR3 is 13 residues. The CDR3 sequence: CASSGPHNTEAFF. The CDR3 region has the DNA TGTGCCAGCAGCGGGCCCCACAACACTGAAGCTTTCTTT.

This clonotype showed up just a few times. CDR3 DNA sequence: TGTGCCAGCAGTTTGACCGTGAGCTCCTACGAGCAGTACGTC. It translates to CASSLTVSSYEQYV. The chain joins TRBV27 to TRBJ2-7; D ambiguous. The CDR3 loop spans 14 amino acids. Looked up from germline, CDR1 is MNHEY and CDR2 is SMNVEV (reference sequence). Trimming removed 3 bases from V and 0 bases from J, with 9 bases in between.

In this sample, this clonotype turned up a few times. The V and J genes are TRBV20-1 and TRBJ2-1, with 9 bases lining up with TRBD1. Germline V gene data show CDR1 as DFQATT and CDR2 as SNEGSKA (reference sequence). The V and J ends lost 1 base and 10 bases, in that order; junction bases with no gene match: 8. The CDR3 extends over 14 amino acids. CDR3 residues: CSARGTGDYGEQFF. CDR3 in DNA: TGCAGTGCTAGAGGGACAGGGGATTATGGCGAGCAGTTCTTC.

The chain recombines TRBV19 with TRBJ1-4, with a tentative D call TRBD1 (6 bases). The CDR3 spans 14 residues. Between the trimmed V and J ends, which lost 6 bases and 6 bases, there was a span of 14 bases. CDR1 is LNHDA and CDR2 is SQIVND in the germline V gene (reference sequence). For the CDR3, the DNA is TGTGCCAGTAGAGGTCGGGGGGCGGATGAAAAACTGTTTTTT. Protein sequence: CASRGRGADEKLFF.

The chain couples TRBV18 to TRBJ2-2; D may be TRBD2 (6 bases). V shed 1 base and J shed 2 bases, with 11 bases lying between them. CDR1 is KGHSH and CDR2 is LQKENI in the germline V gene. This CDR3 has 16 residues. CDR3 residues: CASSPRPGENTGELFF. In DNA form, the CDR3 reads TGTGCCAGCTCACCACGCCCGGGAGAAAACACCGGGGAGCTGTTTTTT.

The chain employs TRBV7-2 and TRBJ1-4; a possible D gene is TRBD1 (6 bases). CDR1 is SGHTA and CDR2 is FQGNSA in the germline V gene. The CDR3 covers 17 residues. V lost 4 bases to trimming and J lost 7 bases, with 22 bases between them. CDR3 sequence: CASSSRGSGARSEKLFF. The CDR3 coding sequence is TGTGCCAGCAGCTCGCGAGGATCGGGGGCGAGAAGTGAAAAACTGTTTTTT.

The chain has TRBV7-2 and TRBJ1-1; 7 nucleotides match TRBD1. Per germline, CDR1 SGHTA and CDR2 FQGNSA. The CDR3 contains 15 residues. V lost 5 bases and J lost 4; bases outside the gene matches: 10. The CDR3: CASSTYRGGGTEAFF. CDR3 bases: TGTGCCAGCAGCACTTACAGGGGAGGAGGCACTGAAGCTTTCTTT.

The chain is built from TRBV10-3 and TRBJ2-2; no firm D call. CDR1 is ENHRY and CDR2 is SYGVKD in the germline V gene. V was cut by 6 bases and J by 8 bases, with 7 bases left in between. The CDR3 totals 11 residues. This CDR3 is CAISREGELFF. CDR3 nucleotides: TGTGCCATCAGCCGAGAGGGGGAGCTGTTTTTT.

V gene TRBV5-1 combines with J gene TRBJ1-6; D is uncertain. V shed 0 bases and J shed 5 bases, with 9 bases lying between them. Per germline, CDR1 SGHRS and CDR2 YFSETQ. The length of the CDR3 is 15 residues. CDR3 amino acids: CASSLGPVDNSPLHF. Here the CDR3 DNA reads TGCGCCAGCAGCTTGGGGCCAGTGGATAATTCACCCCTCCACTTT. The whole variable domain, filled in from reference TRBV5-1 and TRBJ1-6, reads KAGVTQTPRYLIKTRGQQVTLSCSPISGHRSVSWYQQTPGQGLQFLFEYFSETQRNKGNFPGRFSGRQFSNSRSEMNVSTLELGDSALYLCASSLGPVDNSPLHFGNGTRLTVT.

This chain connects TRBV30 to TRBJ1-1; D might be TRBD1 (6 bases). Germline values: CDR1 GTSNPN, CDR2 SVGIG (reference sequence). V shed 5 bases and J shed 1 base, with 8 bases lying between them. The CDR3 spans 12 residues. The CDR3 sequence is CAWDRPNTEAFF. CDR3 nucleotide sequence: TGTGCCTGGGACAGGCCGAACACTGAAGCTTTCTTT. Looking up the rest from reference TRBV30 and TRBJ1-1 gives the full variable domain: SQTIHQWPATLVQPVGSPLSLECTVEGTSNPNLYWYRQAAGRGLQLLFYSVGIGQISSEVPQNLSASRPQDRQFILSSKKLLLSDSGFYLCAWDRPNTEAFFGQGTRLTVV.

This clonotype was recorded a few times. The chain links TRBV30 to TRBJ2-1; 7 bases fit TRBD1. The germline CDR1 and CDR2 sequences are GTSNPN and SVGIG (reference sequence). CDR3 length equals 14 residues. J lost 0 bases, V lost 5 bases, and 4 bases had no gene match. The CDR3 nucleotides read TGTGCCTGGGAACAGGGGACCTCCTACAATGAGCAGTTCTTC. It yields the protein CAWEQGTSYNEQFF. Filled out from reference TRBV30 and TRBJ2-1, the complete variable domain reads SQTIHQWPATLVQPVGSPLSLECTVEGTSNPNLYWYRQAAGRGLQLLFYSVGIGQISSEVPQNLSASRPQDRQFILSSKKLLLSDSGFYLCAWEQGTSYNEQFFGPGTRLTVL.

This clonotype has a count of ten or more. The V call is TRBV6-4, the J call TRBJ2-2; D call uncertain. Germline values: CDR1 MRHNA, CDR2 SNTAGT. Deletions cut 3 bases from V and 5 bases from J, with 7 bases between. The CDR3 is 13 amino acids. The CDR3 region is CASSEVGTGELFF. The CDR3, as DNA: TGTGCCAGCAGTGAGGTGGGGACCGGGGAGCTGTTTTTT.

The chain recombines TRBV2 with TRBJ2-5; 7 positions match TRBD1. Germline V gene sequence: CDR1 SNHLY, CDR2 FYNNEI. V lost 5 bases, J lost 5 bases, and 8 bases stayed unmatched. There are 14 residues in the CDR3. CDR3 nucleotide sequence: TGTGCCAGCAGTCCGGGACAGAAGATCGAGACCCAGTACTTC. This translates into CASSPGQKIETQYF.

This clonotype was seen a handful of times. The rearrangement uses TRBV27 and TRBJ2-2, with TRBD2 identical over 11 bases. The germline V gene encodes CDR1 MNHEY and CDR2 SMNVEV (reference sequence). CDR3 length: 15 residues. V was clipped by 2 bases and J by 9 bases; unmatched bases: 5. The CDR3 DNA sequence: TGTGCCAGCAGTTTAACGACTAGCGGGACAAGGGAGCTGTTTTTT. This gives the protein CASSLTTSGTRELFF.

The rearrangement joins TRBV5-1 to TRBJ1-5; tentatively, D is TRBD1 (6 bases). The CDR3 is made up of 20 amino acids. CDR1 is SGHRS, CDR2 YFSETQ, per germline. Trimming removed 2 bases at V and 0 bases at J, with 24 bases between. The DNA of the CDR3 is TGCGCCAGCAGCTTACTCCCAACGGGCGCAGGGGCATATAGCAATCAGCCCCAGCATTTT. This codes for CASSLLPTGAGAYSNQPQHF.

The genes are TRBV7-8 and TRBJ2-7, with 8 bases matching TRBD2. Trimming took 2 bases from V and 0 from J; bases not matched to a gene: 6. This CDR3 has 16 amino acids. Germline CDR1 SGHVS, CDR2 FQNEAQ. CDR3 amino acids: CASSLNSGTGSYEQYV. The CDR3 DNA reads TGTGCCAGCAGCTTAAATAGCGGGACGGGCTCCTACGAGCAGTACGTC.

This clonotype has only a few counts. The rearrangement joins TRBV7-9 to TRBJ1-2; TRBD1 matches 7 bases. The CDR3 consists of 15 residues. J was trimmed by 6 bases and V by 3 bases; bases with no gene match: 10. Germline CDR1 and CDR2: SEHNR and FQNEAQ (reference sequence). The CDR3 sequence is CASSFIDRERDGYTF. The CDR3 coding sequence is TGTGCCAGCAGCTTCATCGACAGGGAAAGAGATGGCTACACCTTC.

The chain is built from TRBV4-3 and TRBJ2-2, with 7 nucleotides matching TRBD1. Per the germline V gene, CDR1 is LGHNA and CDR2 is YSLEER. V gave up 0 bases and J gave up 5 bases; unmatched junction bases: 0. The CDR3 covers 14 residues. The CDR3 DNA follows: TGCGCCAGCAGCCAAGAACAGGGGACCGGGGAGCTGTTTTTT. Translated, it gives CASSQEQGTGELFF.